The T cell receptor beta chain described here comes from a study of T cell responses to AZD1222 COVID-19 vaccine. Findings and caveats of the study: Only 5 or 6 people who got AZD1222 tested seropositive at baseline. Donors in the cohort were predominantly white British and more often female, and clonal diversity was possibly underestimated.

Produced via immunoSEQ multiplex PCR; TCRdb's table is partial and in-frame only. The sample consists of around 100,000 clones, around 94% of them appearing once. In regard to this clone: Antigen unknown.

Trimming shortened V by 1 base and J by 8 bases, and 9 bases separated the two germline ends. The CDR3 is 13 amino acids. Germline lookup yields CDR1 LNHDA and CDR2 SQIVND (reference sequence). V usage is TRBV19 and J usage is TRBJ2-1; no reliable D call. This receptor was taken from an adult in good health. The sample consisted of peripheral blood, taken on day 0 of AZD1222 vaccination. CDR3 residues: CASSIGPRDEQFF. The CDR3 DNA follows: TGTGCCAGTAGTATAGGGCCTAGAGATGAGCAGTTCTTC.